This T cell receptor beta chain was obtained from a study of T-cell memory formation after mild COVID-19. Broader study findings: Clones shrinking from day 15 to 85 showed even CD4/CD8 mixes; later expanders tilted CD4+.

The sample holds a few counts of this clonotype. Its antigen is not identified. Each CDR3 protein gets one entry after TCRdb re-called the 5' RACE reads with MiXCR. The table lists nearly 250,000 distinct CDR3 sequences, 15% to 17% of them singletons. The CDR3 runs to 15 residues. Trimming pared 5 bases from V and 0 bases from J, leaving 11 bases between. In germline, CDR1 is SGHTA, CDR2 FQGTGA. The origin of this receptor is an adult woman who had mild COVID-19 (a few samples of this study predate the infection). Cell type and time point are not known. The sequencing input was PBMCs or a T cell subset sorted from them (not recorded which). The chain recombines TRBV7-3 with TRBJ2-1; D remains ambiguous. Here the CDR3 DNA reads TGTGCCAGCAGCCCCACCAGTCTCTCCTACAATGAGCAGTTCTTC. The encoded protein is CASSPTSLSYNEQFF.